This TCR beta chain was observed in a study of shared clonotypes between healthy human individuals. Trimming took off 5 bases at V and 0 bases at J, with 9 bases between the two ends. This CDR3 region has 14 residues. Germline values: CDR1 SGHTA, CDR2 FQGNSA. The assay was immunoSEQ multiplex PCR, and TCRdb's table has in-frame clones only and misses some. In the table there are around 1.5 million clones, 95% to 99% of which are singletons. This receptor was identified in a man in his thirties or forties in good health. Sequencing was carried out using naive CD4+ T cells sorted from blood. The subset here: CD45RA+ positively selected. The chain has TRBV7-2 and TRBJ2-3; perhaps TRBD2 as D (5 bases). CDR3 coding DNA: TGTGCCAGCAGCGATCGGACTAGCACAGATACGCAGTATTTT. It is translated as CASSDRTSTDTQYF.